One and the same sample provided the 10 T cell receptor beta chains below, sequenced in a study of shared clonotypes between healthy human individuals. Assay: immunoSEQ multiplex PCR; the TCRdb copy retains only in-frame clones and omits some. The sample includes about 2.1 million clones, 93% of them seen just once. Naivety among CD8 cells was defined by CD45RO negativity and positive CCR7 selection, thereby excluding terminally differentiated effector memory CD45RA+ cells. Sequencing was performed on naive CD8+ T cells from PBMCs. These receptors were obtained from a man aged 18 to 35 in good health. Some clones in this sample may be carry-over from other donors' samples.

The V call is TRBV29-1, the J call TRBJ2-2, with 8 positions matching TRBD2. Per germline, CDR1 SQVTM and CDR2 ANQGSEA. The CDR3 has 13 residues. The DNA for the CDR3 is TGCAGTTTACGGGAGGGCCGGTCCGGGGAGCTGTTTTTT. Translated, it gives CSLREGRSGELFF.

Comment on this clone: This same CDR3 is encoded by further DNA sequences in the sample. V is TRBV28 and J is TRBJ2-2; D remains ambiguous. V lost 1 base and J lost 7, with 4 bases in between. Germline V gene lookup returns CDR1 MDHEN and CDR2 SYDVKM. The CDR3 totals 12 residues. CDR3 sequence reads: CASSLSVGELFF. The CDR3 DNA sequence: TGTGCCAGCAGTTTATCAGTCGGGGAGCTGTTTTTT.

This sequence joins TRBV27 and TRBJ1-1; unclear D gene. Germline V gene lookup returns CDR1 MNHEY and CDR2 SMNVEV (reference sequence). The CDR3 has 13 amino acids. V was clipped by 1 base and J by 5 bases, with 8 bases between them. The CDR3 sequence is CASSLYPETEAFF. The CDR3 region has the DNA TGTGCCAGCAGTTTATACCCTGAGACTGAAGCTTTCTTT.

In its sample, this clone was seen once. The chain joins TRBV11-2 to TRBJ2-5; possibly TRBD1 for D (6 bases). V was shortened by 4 bases and J by 1 base, with 16 bases between the two germline ends. The CDR3 runs to 16 residues. Germline CDR1 is SGHAT and CDR2 is FQNNGV. CDR3 DNA: TGTGCCAGCAGCTCCACCGGGACAACACTCCAAGAGACCCAGTACTTC. This gives the protein CASSSTGTTLQETQYF.

The J gene is TRBJ2-1, the V gene TRBV9; 7 nucleotides align to TRBD1. Germline values: CDR1 SGDLS, CDR2 YYNGEE. With 2 bases clipped from V and 2 bases from J, the junction kept 7 bases outside the gene matches. CDR3 length equals 16 residues. In DNA form, the CDR3 reads TGTGCCAGCAGCGTTCGACAGGGTAGCGCCTACAATGAGCAGTTCTTC. Translating gives CASSVRQGSAYNEQFF.

V is TRBV29-1 and J is TRBJ2-1; 11 bases match TRBD2. J lost 7 bases, V lost 8 bases, and 10 bases had no gene match. This CDR3 has 14 amino acids. The germline V gene encodes CDR1 SQVTM and CDR2 ANQGSEA. CDR3 region: CSFPTSGRRNEQFF. In nucleotides, the CDR3 is TGCAGCTTCCCAACTAGCGGGAGAAGGAATGAGCAGTTCTTC.

In its sample, this clone was seen once. The chain employs TRBV13 and TRBJ2-6; D may be TRBD2 (7 bases). The germline V gene has CDR1 PRHDT and CDR2 FYEKMQ (reference sequence). V was shortened by 5 bases and J by 0 bases, with 17 bases between the two germline ends. This CDR3 has 18 amino acids. CDR3 residues: CASSRWGGTFSGANVLTF. Here the CDR3 DNA reads TGTGCCAGCAGCCGCTGGGGGGGCACCTTCTCTGGGGCCAACGTCCTGACTTTC.

This sequence joins TRBV27 and TRBJ1-5, with a weak D call TRBD1 (5 bases). Trimming stripped 5 bases from V and 0 bases from J, with 14 bases between. The CDR3 length is 16 residues. Germline values: CDR1 MNHEY, CDR2 SMNVEV (reference sequence). The CDR3 DNA reads TGTGCCAGCAGTCCAGGGACGGGTTATAGCAATCAGCCCCAGCATTTT. Protein product: CASSPGTGYSNQPQHF.

The CDR3 nucleotides read TGTGCCAGCAGCGTAGAATTGAAGGCGGAAAAACTGTTTTTT. Encoded protein: CASSVELKAEKLFF. The J gene is TRBJ1-4, the V gene TRBV9; D gene ambiguous. This CDR3 contains 14 residues. V gave up 0 bases and J gave up 8 bases, with 11 bases separating them. From germline, CDR1 is SGDLS and CDR2 YYNGEE.

V usage is TRBV13 and J usage is TRBJ2-2; D call uncertain. This CDR3 comprises 15 residues. CDR1 and CDR2 (germline): PRHDT, FYEKMQ (reference sequence). Trimming stripped 0 bases from V and 0 bases from J, with 5 bases between. For the CDR3, the DNA is TGTGCCAGCAGCTTAGGGAATACGAACACCGGGGAGCTGTTTTTT. Its protein product is CASSLGNTNTGELFF.